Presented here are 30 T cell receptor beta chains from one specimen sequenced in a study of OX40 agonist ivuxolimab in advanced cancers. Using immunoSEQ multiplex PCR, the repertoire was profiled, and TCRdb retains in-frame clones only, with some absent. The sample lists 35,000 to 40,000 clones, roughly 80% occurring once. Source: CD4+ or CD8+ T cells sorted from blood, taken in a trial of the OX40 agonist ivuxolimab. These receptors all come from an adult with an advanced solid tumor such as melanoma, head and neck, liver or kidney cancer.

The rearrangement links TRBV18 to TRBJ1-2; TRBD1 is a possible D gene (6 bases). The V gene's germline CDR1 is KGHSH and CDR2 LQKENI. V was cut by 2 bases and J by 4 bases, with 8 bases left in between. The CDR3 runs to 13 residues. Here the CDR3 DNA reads TGTGCCAGCTCACCAGACAGGAGCTATGGCTACACCTTC. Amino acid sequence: CASSPDRSYGYTF. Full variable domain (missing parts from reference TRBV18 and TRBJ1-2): NAGVMQNPRHLVRRRGQEARLRCSPMKGHSHVYWYRQLPEEGLKFMVYLQKENIIDESGMPKERFSAEFPKEGPSILRIQQVVRGDSAAYFCASSPDRSYGYTFGSGTRLTVV.

The CDR3 nucleotides read TGTGCCTGGAGTGTGACAGAAGAGACCCAGTACTTC. It encodes CAWSVTEETQYF. This chain joins TRBV30 and TRBJ2-5, with D tentatively TRBD1 (5 bases). Trimming took off 0 bases at V and 3 bases at J, with 5 bases between the two ends. This CDR3 contains 12 residues. Germline V gene sequence: CDR1 GTSNPN, CDR2 SVGIG (reference sequence).

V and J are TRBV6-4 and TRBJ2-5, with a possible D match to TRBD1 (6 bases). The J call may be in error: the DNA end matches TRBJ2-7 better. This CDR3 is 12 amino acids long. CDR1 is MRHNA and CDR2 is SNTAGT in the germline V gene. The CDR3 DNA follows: TGTGCCAGCAGTACCAGACAGGACGAGCAGTACTTC. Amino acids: CASSTRQDEQYF.

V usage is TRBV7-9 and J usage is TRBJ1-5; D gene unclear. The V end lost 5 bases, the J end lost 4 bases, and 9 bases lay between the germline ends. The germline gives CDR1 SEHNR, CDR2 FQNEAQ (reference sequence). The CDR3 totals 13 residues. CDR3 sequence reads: CASSLHGNQPQHF. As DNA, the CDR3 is TGTGCCAGCAGCCTACACGGAAATCAGCCCCAGCATTTT.

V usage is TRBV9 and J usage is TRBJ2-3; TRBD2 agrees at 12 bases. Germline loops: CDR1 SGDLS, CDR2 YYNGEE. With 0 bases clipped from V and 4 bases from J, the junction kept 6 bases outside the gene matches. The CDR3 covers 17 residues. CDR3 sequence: CASSVASSGGAPDTQYF. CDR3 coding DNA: TGTGCCAGCAGCGTAGCTTCTAGCGGGGGGGCCCCAGATACGCAGTATTTT.

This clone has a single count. The CDR3 is CASSRQGSNEKLFF. In nucleotides, the CDR3 is TGTGCCAGCTCACGACAGGGCAGTAATGAAAAACTGTTTTTT. The chain carries TRBV6-6 and TRBJ1-4; 7 bases fit TRBD1. Trimming cost V 8 bases and J 4 bases; bases outside gene matches: 7. Per germline, CDR1 MNHNY and CDR2 SVGAGI (reference sequence). The CDR3 sequence is 14 residues long.

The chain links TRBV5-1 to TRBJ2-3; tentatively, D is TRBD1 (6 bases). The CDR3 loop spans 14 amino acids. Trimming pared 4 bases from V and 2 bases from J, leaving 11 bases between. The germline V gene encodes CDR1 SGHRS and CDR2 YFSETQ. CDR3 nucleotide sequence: TGCGCCAGCAGCCCCGACAGGACCACAGATACGCAGTATTTT. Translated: CASSPDRTTDTQYF. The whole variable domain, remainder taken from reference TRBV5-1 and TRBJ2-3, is KAGVTQTPRYLIKTRGQQVTLSCSPISGHRSVSWYQQTPGQGLQFLFEYFSETQRNKGNFPGRFSGRQFSNSRSEMNVSTLELGDSALYLCASSPDRTTDTQYFGPGTRLTVL.

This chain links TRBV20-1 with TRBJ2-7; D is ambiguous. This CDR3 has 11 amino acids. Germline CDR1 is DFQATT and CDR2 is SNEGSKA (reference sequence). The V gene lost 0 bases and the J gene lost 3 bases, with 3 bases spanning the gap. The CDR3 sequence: CSARDLYEQYF. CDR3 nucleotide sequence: TGCAGTGCTAGAGATCTCTACGAGCAGTACTTC.

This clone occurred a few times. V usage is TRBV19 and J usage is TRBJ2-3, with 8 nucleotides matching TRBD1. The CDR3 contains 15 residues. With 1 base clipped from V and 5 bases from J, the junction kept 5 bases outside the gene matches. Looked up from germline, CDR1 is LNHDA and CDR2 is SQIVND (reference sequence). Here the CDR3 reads CASSIGGRGLDTQYF. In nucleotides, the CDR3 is TGTGCCAGTAGTATAGGGGGCAGGGGGCTAGATACGCAGTATTTT.

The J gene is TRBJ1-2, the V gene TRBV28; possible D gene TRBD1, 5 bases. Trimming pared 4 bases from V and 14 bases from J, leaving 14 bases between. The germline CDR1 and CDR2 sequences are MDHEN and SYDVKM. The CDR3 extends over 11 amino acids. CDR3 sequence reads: CASSWDRSRTF. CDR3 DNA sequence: TGTGCCAGCAGTTGGGACCGCTCGAGAACCTTC.

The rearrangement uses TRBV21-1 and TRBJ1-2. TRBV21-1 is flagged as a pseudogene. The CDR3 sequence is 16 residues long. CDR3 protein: CASSKIYVWGGYGYTF. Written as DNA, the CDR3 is TGTGCCAGCAGCAAAATCTATGTGTGGGGGGGCTATGGCTACACCTTC.

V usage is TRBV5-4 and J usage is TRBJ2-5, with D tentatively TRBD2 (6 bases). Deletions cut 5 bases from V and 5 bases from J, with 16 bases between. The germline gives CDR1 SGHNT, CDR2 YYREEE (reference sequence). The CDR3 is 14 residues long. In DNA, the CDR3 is TGTGCCAGCAGTTCGAAGAGCGGGTCGGAGACCCAGTACTTC. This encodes CASSSKSGSETQYF.

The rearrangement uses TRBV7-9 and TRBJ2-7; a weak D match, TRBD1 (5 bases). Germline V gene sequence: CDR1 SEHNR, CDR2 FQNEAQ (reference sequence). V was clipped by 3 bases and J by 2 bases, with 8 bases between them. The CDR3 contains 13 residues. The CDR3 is CASSFAGTYEQYF. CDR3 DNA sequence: TGTGCCAGCAGCTTCGCAGGGACCTACGAGCAGTACTTC.

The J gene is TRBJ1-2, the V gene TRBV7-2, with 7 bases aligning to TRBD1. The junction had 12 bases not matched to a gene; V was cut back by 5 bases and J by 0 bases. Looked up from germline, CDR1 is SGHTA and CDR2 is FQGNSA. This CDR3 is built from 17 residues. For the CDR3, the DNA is TGTGCCAGCAGCCGAGGCCCCGGACAGGAAGCTAACTATGGCTACACCTTC. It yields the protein CASSRGPGQEANYGYTF.

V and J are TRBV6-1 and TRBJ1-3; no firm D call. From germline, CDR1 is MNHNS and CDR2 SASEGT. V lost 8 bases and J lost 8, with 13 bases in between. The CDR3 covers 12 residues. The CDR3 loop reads CASGIARDTIYF. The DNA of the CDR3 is TGTGCCAGCGGCATCGCCCGTGACACCATATATTTT.

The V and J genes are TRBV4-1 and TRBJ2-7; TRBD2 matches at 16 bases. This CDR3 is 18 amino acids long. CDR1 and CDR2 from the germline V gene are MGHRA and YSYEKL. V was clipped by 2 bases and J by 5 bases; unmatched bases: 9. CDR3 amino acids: CASSQQSGLAGGLHEQYF. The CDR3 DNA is TGCGCCAGCAGCCAACAATCGGGACTAGCGGGAGGGCTTCACGAGCAGTACTTC.

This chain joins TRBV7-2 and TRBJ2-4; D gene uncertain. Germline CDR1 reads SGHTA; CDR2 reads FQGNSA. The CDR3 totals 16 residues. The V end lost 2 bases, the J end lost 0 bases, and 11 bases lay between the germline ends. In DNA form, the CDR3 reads TGTGCCAGCAGCTTATATGCGGTGGAAGCCAAAAACATTCAGTACTTC. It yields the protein CASSLYAVEAKNIQYF.

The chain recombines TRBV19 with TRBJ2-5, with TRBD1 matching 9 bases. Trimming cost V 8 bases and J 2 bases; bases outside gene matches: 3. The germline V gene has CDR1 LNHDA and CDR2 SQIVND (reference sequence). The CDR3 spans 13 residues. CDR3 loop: CASGGQGQETQYF. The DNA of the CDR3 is TGTGCCAGTGGGGGACAGGGTCAAGAGACCCAGTACTTC. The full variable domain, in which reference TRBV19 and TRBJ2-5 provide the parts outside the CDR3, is DGGITQSPKYLFRKEGQNVTLSCEQNLNHDAMYWYRQDPGQGLRLIYYSQIVNDFQKGDIAEGYSVSREKKESFPLTVTSAQKNPTAFYLCASGGQGQETQYFGPGTRLLVL.

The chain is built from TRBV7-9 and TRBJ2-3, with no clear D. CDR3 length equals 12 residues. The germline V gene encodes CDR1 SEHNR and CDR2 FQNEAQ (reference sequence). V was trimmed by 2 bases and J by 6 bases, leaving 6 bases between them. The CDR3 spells CASSLTMDTQYF. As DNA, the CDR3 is TGTGCCAGCAGCTTAACGATGGATACGCAGTATTTT.

CDR3 sequence: CASRGGLSNQPQHF. The CDR3 DNA reads as TGTGCCAGCAGAGGAGGGTTAAGCAATCAGCCCCAGCATTTT. The chain employs TRBV6-6 and TRBJ1-5, with D unresolved. Trimming took off 6 bases at V and 1 base at J, with 10 bases between the two ends. Germline CDR1 and CDR2: MNHNY and SVGAGI (reference sequence). This CDR3 is built from 14 residues.

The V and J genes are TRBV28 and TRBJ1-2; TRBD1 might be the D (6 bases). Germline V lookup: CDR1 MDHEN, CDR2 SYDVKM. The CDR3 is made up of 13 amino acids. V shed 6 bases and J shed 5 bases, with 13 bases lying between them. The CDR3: CASSPRDIYGYTF. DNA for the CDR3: TGTGCCAGCAGCCCCAGGGACATTTATGGCTACACCTTC.

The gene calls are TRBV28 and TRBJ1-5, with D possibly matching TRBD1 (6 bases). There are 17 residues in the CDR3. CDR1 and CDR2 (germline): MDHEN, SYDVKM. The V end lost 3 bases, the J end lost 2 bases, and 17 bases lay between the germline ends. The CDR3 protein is CASSLIRGVSGNQPQHF. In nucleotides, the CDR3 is TGTGCCAGCAGTTTGATCAGGGGCGTTTCTGGCAATCAGCCCCAGCATTTT.

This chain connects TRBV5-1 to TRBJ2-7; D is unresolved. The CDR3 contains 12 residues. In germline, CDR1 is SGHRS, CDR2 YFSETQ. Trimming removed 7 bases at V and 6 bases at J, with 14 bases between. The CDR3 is CASPQIKSEQYF. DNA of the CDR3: TGCGCCAGCCCCCAAATTAAGTCCGAGCAGTACTTC.

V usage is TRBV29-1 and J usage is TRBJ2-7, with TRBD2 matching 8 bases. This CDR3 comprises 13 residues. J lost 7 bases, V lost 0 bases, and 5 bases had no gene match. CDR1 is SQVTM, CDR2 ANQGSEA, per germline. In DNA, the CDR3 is TGCAGCGTTGAAGAGGGCGGGGGGCGAGAGCAGTACTTC. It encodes CSVEEGGGREQYF.

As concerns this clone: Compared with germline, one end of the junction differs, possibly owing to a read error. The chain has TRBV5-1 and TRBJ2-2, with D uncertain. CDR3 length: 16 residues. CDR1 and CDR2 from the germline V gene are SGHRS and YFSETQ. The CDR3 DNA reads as TGCGCCAGCAGCTTACAAGGGCCCTCGAAGACCGGGGAGCTGTTTTTT. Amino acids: CASSLQGPSKTGELFF.

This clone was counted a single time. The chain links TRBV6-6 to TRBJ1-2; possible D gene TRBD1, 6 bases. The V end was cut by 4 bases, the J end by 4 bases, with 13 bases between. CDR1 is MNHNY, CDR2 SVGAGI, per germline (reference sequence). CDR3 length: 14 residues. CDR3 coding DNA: TGTGCCAGCAGTTCTGGACAGCGGACCTATGGCTACACCTTC. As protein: CASSSGQRTYGYTF.

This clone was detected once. CDR3 nucleotides: TGTGCCAGCAGTGAAGGGGGAAAGTCCGCCGGGGAGCTGTTTTTT. Translating gives CASSEGGKSAGELFF. This chain links TRBV2 with TRBJ2-2; D gene uncertain. The germline CDR1 and CDR2 sequences are SNHLY and FYNNEI. The CDR3 has 15 residues. The V end was cut by 1 base, the J end by 6 bases, with 12 bases between.

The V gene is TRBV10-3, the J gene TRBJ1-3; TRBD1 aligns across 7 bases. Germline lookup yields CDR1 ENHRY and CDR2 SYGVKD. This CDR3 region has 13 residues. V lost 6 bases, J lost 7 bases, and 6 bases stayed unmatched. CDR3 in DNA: TGTGCCATCAGCCGGACAGGACGGAACACCATATATTTT. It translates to CAISRTGRNTIYF.

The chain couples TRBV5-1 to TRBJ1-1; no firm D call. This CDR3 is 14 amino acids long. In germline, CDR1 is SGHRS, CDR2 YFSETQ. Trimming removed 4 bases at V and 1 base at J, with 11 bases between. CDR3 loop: CASSDRAGNTEAFF. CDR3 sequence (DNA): TGCGCCAGCAGCGACCGGGCCGGGAACACTGAAGCTTTCTTT.

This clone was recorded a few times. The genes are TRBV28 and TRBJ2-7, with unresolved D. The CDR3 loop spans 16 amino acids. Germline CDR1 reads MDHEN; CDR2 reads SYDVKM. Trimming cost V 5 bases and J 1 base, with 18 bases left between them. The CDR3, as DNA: TGTGCCAGCAGTCTCCATCTAGGTATTCTATCCTACGAGCAGTACTTC. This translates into CASSLHLGILSYEQYF.